Listed below are T cell receptor beta chains from one sample, sequenced in a study of T cell responses to AZD1222 COVID-19 vaccine. Sequencing used immunoSEQ multiplex PCR; TCRdb keeps in-frame clones, though not all of them. The sample contains about 140,000 clones, approximately 93% of which appear only once. The sequences come from peripheral blood, collected on day 0 of MenACWY control vaccination. The source of these receptors is an adult in good health. Each CDR3 is given with its conserved first and last residue. Fields, in order: V gene, D gene, clone size, CDR3 protein. D genes are given only for firm matches. Clone sizes are given selectively: once, few, many, or a class where the clone is expanded.

TRBV2 | NA | NA | CASSAGLGGRFF
TRBV5-1 | TRBD2 | NA | CASSLKGTSGSGELFF
TRBV9 | TRBD1 | NA | CASSSRTGGTDTQYF
TRBV3-1/TRBV3-2 | NA | NA | CASSQEEIGYTF
TRBV18 | TRBD2 | NA | CASSPKLPGLAGGFLGEQYF
TRBV30 | TRBD2 | NA | CAWRRVAGVVTGELFF
TRBV11-1 | TRBD1 | NA | CASSLRQGRITEAFF
TRBV7-9 | NA | NA | CASSLRANTEAFF
TRBV5-1 | NA | NA | CASSIQAATNNSPLHF
TRBV18 | TRBD1 | NA | CASSPRTGNNQPQHF
TRBV14 | NA | NA | CASSHPGREGQSTDLGNEQFF
TRBV10-1 | TRBD1 | NA | CASSVDRGLTSNEQFF
TRBV12-3/TRBV12-4 | NA | NA | CASSLQGRQITFF
TRBV6-5 | NA | NA | CASSYRGYLPGNTIYF
TRBV5-1 | NA | NA | CASKVETSTDTQYF
TRBV7-2 | TRBD1 | NA | CASSTTGTGGRSYEQYF
TRBV27 | NA | NA | CASSPTWAGSYNSPLHF
TRBV5-5 | NA | NA | CASSRTPYSNQPQHF
TRBV5-1 | TRBD2 | NA | CASSNSGPFTGELFF
TRBV18 | NA | once | CASSLTSYQETQYF
TRBV11-2 | TRBD1 | NA | CASSLGTGGGGDGYTF
TRBV28 | NA | NA | CASSYTEAFF
TRBV27 | NA | NA | CASKYDRITYEQYF
TRBV29-1 | NA | NA | CSVAIQGRETQYF
TRBV28 | NA | NA | CASRNPGTSNQPQHF
TRBV12-3/TRBV12-4 | NA | few | CASSLSRNAAFF
TRBV15 | TRBD2 | NA | CATSRKRRTSGGFDEQFF
TRBV6-4 | TRBD2 | NA | CASSVTPLAGGRQFF
TRBV9 | NA | NA | CASSEQQGYGELFF
TRBV29-1 | NA | NA | CSVAGRTDTQYF
TRBV19 | TRBD2 | NA | CASRPAGTIYSEQFF
TRBV19 | NA | NA | CASIGGARTEAFF
TRBV5-6 | NA | NA | CASSDRSHQPQHF
TRBV14 | TRBD1 | NA | CASSRDRVSGANVLTF
TRBV29-1 | NA | NA | CSVGGAGEKLFF
TRBV5-1 | TRBD1 | NA | CASSSVTGAGEKLFF
TRBV7-8 | TRBD1 | NA | CASSEARVGGENPYEQYF
TRBV18 | TRBD1 | NA | CASSPRDRGFDGYTF
TRBV28 | TRBD1 | NA | CASVQGGYNEQFF
TRBV12-3/TRBV12-4 | NA | NA | CASSRDLTDTQYF
TRBV6-5 | NA | once | CATRGVNYGYTF
TRBV7-9 | NA | NA | CASSLAGTSGYTF
TRBV2 | TRBD1 | NA | CASRGQVYEQYF
TRBV7-7 | NA | NA | CASSPLAGAGYGYTF
TRBV28 | NA | NA | CASIPSGGLHNEQFF
TRBV6-6 | NA | NA | CASSYPQAGLEAFF
TRBV11-3 | TRBD1 | NA | CASSTSFGQGTDTQYF
TRBV5-1 | TRBD2 | NA | CASSLTSGSYNEQFF
TRBV19 | TRBD1 | NA | CASSTRTGEGSNQPQHF
TRBV10-3 | NA | NA | CATGQGGPQHF
TRBV27 | TRBD1 | once | CASSRGQGEGYTF
TRBV27 | TRBD2 | NA | CASSLPKRGTSGRGSYNEQFF